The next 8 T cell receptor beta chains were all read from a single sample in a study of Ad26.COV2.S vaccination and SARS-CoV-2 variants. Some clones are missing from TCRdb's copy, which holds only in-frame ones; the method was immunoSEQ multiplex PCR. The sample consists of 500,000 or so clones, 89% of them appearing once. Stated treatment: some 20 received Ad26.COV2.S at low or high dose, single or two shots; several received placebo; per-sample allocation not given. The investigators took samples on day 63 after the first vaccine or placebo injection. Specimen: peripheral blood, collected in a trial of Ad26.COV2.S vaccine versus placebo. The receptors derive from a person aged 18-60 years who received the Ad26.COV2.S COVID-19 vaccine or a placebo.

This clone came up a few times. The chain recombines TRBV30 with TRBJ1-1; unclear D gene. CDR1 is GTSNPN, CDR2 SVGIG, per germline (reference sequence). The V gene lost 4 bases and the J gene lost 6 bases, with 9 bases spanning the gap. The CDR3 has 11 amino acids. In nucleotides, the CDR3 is TGTGCCTGGAACGAGGCAGCTGAAGCTTTCTTT. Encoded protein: CAWNEAAEAFF.

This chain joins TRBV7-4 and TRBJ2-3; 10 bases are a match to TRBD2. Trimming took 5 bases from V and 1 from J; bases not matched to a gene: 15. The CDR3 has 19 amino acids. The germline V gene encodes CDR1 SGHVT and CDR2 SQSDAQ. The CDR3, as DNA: TGTGCCAGCAGCCCGAGAAGGAATCTAGCGGGAGTTTGCACAGATACGCAGTATTTT. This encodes CASSPRRNLAGVCTDTQYF.

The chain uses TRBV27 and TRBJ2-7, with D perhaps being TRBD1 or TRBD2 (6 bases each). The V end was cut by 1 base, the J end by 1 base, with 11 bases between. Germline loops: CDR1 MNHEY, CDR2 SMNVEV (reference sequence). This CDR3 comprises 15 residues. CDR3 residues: CASSLWGASSYEQYF. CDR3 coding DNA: TGTGCCAGCAGTTTATGGGGGGCCTCTTCCTACGAGCAGTACTTC.

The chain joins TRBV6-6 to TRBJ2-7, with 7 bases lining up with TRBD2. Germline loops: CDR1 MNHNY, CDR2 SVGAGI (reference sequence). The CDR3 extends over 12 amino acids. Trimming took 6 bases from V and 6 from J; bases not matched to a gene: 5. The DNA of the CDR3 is TGTGCCAGCAGCACCGGGAGGCTCGAGCAGTACTTC. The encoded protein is CASSTGRLEQYF.

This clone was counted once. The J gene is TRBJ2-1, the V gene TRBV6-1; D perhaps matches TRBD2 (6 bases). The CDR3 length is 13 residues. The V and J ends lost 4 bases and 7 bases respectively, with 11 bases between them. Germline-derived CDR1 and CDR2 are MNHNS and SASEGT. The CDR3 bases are TGTGCCAGCAGTGCCAGCCGGGGGAATGAGCAGTTCTTC. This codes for CASSASRGNEQFF.

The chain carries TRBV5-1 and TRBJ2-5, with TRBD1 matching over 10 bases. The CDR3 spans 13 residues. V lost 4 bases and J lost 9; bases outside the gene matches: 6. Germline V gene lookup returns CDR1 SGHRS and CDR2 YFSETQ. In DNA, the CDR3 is TGCGCCAGCAGCGGGGGACAGGGGACGGCCCAGTACTTC. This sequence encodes CASSGGQGTAQYF.

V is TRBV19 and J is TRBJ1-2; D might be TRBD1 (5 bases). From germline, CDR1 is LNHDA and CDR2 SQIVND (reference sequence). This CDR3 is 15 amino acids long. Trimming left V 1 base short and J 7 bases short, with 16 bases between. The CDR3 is CASSIGVGAGSGYTF. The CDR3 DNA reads TGTGCCAGTAGTATAGGGGTAGGTGCAGGGAGTGGCTACACCTTC.

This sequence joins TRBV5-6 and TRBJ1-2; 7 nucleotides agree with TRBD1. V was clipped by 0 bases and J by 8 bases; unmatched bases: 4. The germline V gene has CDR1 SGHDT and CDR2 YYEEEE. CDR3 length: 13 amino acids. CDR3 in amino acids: CASSLVQGEGYTF. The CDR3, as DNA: TGTGCCAGCAGCTTGGTGCAGGGGGAAGGCTACACCTTC.